The 22 T cell receptor beta chains below were found in one sample sequenced in a study of blood T cell repertoires in COVID-19. Repertoires were generated with immunoSEQ multiplex PCR, while TCRdb's copy carries only in-frame clones and drops some. The sample includes about 370,000 clones, 80% to 90% of them seen just once. Sequenced material: PBMCs or T cells enriched from blood (not recorded which). These receptors were taken from a man aged 18 to 29 who had recovered from COVID-19.

As concerns this clone: Different DNA sequences within this sample yield the same CDR3. CDR3 sequence reads: CASSLGQGANEQYF. CDR3 nucleotide sequence: TGCGCCAGCAGCTTAGGACAGGGGGCGAACGAGCAGTACTTC. The rearrangement links TRBV5-1 to TRBJ2-7; 11 bases match TRBD1. Germline values: CDR1 SGHRS, CDR2 YFSETQ. Trimming removed 2 bases from V and 5 bases from J; junction bases left unmatched: 3. The CDR3 has 14 residues.

The chain uses TRBV29-1 and TRBJ2-2; TRBD1 aligns across 9 bases. CDR3 length: 15 residues. V lost 8 bases, J lost 4 bases, and 11 bases stayed unmatched. CDR1 and CDR2 (germline): SQVTM, ANQGSEA. CDR3 bases: TGCAGCTCACTGTGGGGACAGGGAGTCACCGGGGAGCTGTTTTTT. This gives the protein CSSLWGQGVTGELFF.

V gene TRBV5-1 combines with J gene TRBJ2-1; 10 bases fit TRBD2. V lost 3 bases and J lost 0; bases outside the gene matches: 3. Germline assignment: CDR1 SGHRS and CDR2 YFSETQ. The CDR3 runs 16 residues. In DNA, the CDR3 is TGCGCCAGCAGCTCGGGACTAGCGTACTCCTACAATGAGCAGTTCTTC. Protein sequence: CASSSGLAYSYNEQFF. The whole variable domain, remainder taken from reference TRBV5-1 and TRBJ2-1, is KAGVTQTPRYLIKTRGQQVTLSCSPISGHRSVSWYQQTPGQGLQFLFEYFSETQRNKGNFPGRFSGRQFSNSRSEMNVSTLELGDSALYLCASSSGLAYSYNEQFFGPGTRLTVL.

The chain employs TRBV3-1 (or the pseudogene TRBV3-2) and TRBJ2-2; 10 bases are shared with TRBD2. The germline gives CDR1 LGHDT, CDR2 YNNKEL (reference sequence). V lost 8 bases to trimming and J lost 1 base; unmatched junction nucleotides: 7. CDR3 size: 16 residues. CDR3 loop: CASVPASGRNTGELFF. Here the CDR3 DNA reads TGTGCCAGCGTCCCAGCTAGCGGGAGGAACACCGGGGAGCTGTTTTTT.

The J gene is TRBJ2-2, the V gene TRBV11-2; the D is unclear. V was cut by 1 base and J by 5 bases, with 5 bases left in between. Per germline, CDR1 SGHAT and CDR2 FQNNGV. The CDR3 is 13 amino acids. CDR3 amino acids: CASSLVATGELFF. The CDR3 bases are TGTGCCAGCAGCTTAGTGGCTACCGGGGAGCTGTTTTTT.

This chain connects TRBV2 to TRBJ2-2; the D is unclear. Germline loops: CDR1 SNHLY, CDR2 FYNNEI. This CDR3 has 13 amino acids. The germline V and J ends were trimmed by 3 bases and 7 bases, with 9 bases remaining between them. As DNA, the CDR3 is TGTGCCAGCAGTGAGGGCATTGGCGGGGAGCTGTTTTTT. Amino acids: CASSEGIGGELFF.

This chain joins TRBV19 and TRBJ2-7; TRBD2 aligns across 7 bases. This CDR3 spans 15 amino acids. Germline assignment: CDR1 LNHDA and CDR2 SQIVND (reference sequence). The V and J ends lost 5 bases and 2 bases, in that order; junction bases with no gene match: 9. CDR3: CASSPAGLGPYEQYF. CDR3 DNA sequence: TGTGCCAGTAGTCCCGCCGGACTAGGGCCCTACGAGCAGTACTTC.

The gene calls are TRBV5-6 and TRBJ1-4; 8 bases are a match to TRBD1. The CDR3 is made up of 15 amino acids. Germline lookup yields CDR1 SGHDT and CDR2 YYEEEE. V shed 4 bases, J shed 0 bases, and the junction held 2 bases outside the gene matches. CDR3 residues: CASSRQGTTNEKLFF. For the CDR3, the DNA is TGTGCCAGCAGCAGACAGGGGACAACTAATGAAAAACTGTTTTTT.

This clone showed up just once. The chain carries TRBV28 and TRBJ1-5, with D possibly being TRBD1 (6 bases). Germline CDR1 is MDHEN and CDR2 is SYDVKM. Trimming shortened V by 4 bases and J by 0 bases, and 22 bases separated the two germline ends. The CDR3 sequence is 19 residues long. The CDR3 nucleotides read TGTGCCAGCAGTTATGTAGGGGGGGGTGTAGACCTTAGCAATCAGCCCCAGCATTTT. This codes for CASSYVGGGVDLSNQPQHF.

This chain links TRBV18 with TRBJ2-7, with TRBD1 as a possible D gene (6 bases). V lost 5 bases and J 12 bases, leaving 20 bases between the germline ends. CDR1 is KGHSH, CDR2 LQKENI, per germline. The CDR3 loop spans 13 amino acids. In nucleotides, the CDR3 is TGTGCCAGCTCAGACGGGACACAGGCCAACGGGTACTTC. Translating gives CASSDGTQANGYF.

The chain has TRBV3-1 (or the pseudogene TRBV3-2) and TRBJ2-2; 10 bases are shared with TRBD2. CDR1 is LGHDT and CDR2 is YNNKEL in the germline V gene (reference sequence). The CDR3 sequence is 16 residues long. V lost 2 bases, J lost 6 bases, and 6 bases stayed unmatched. CDR3 amino acids: CASSQLRSGRSGELFF. The CDR3 DNA is TGTGCCAGCAGCCAATTACGTAGCGGGAGGTCCGGGGAGCTGTTTTTT.

J is TRBJ2-7 and V is TRBV29-1; 10 positions match TRBD2. This CDR3 contains 14 residues. Germline trimming cut 7 bases from V and 3 bases from J; bases unmatched to any gene: 9. Germline CDR1 SQVTM, CDR2 ANQGSEA. The CDR3 DNA is TGCAGCGCCCGAGGACTAGCGGTAAACTACGAGCAGTACTTC. Protein product: CSARGLAVNYEQYF.

V usage is TRBV6-1 and J usage is TRBJ2-3; TRBD2 matches at 12 bases. V lost 1 base to trimming and J lost 5 bases; unmatched junction nucleotides: 1. Germline V gene sequence: CDR1 MNHNS, CDR2 SASEGT. The CDR3 length is 15 residues. The CDR3 coding sequence is TGTGCCAGCAGTGAAGAGACTAGCGGGAGAGATACGCAGTATTTT. Encoded protein: CASSEETSGRDTQYF.

This sequence joins TRBV6-5 and TRBJ1-2, with a possible D match to TRBD1 (6 bases). CDR1 and CDR2 (germline): MNHEY, SVGAGI. V was trimmed by 6 bases and J by 2 bases, leaving 16 bases between them. The length of the CDR3 is 15 residues. The CDR3 DNA sequence: TGTGCCAGCAGCGGGGCGGCCGACAGGAACTATGGCTACACCTTC. Its translation: CASSGAADRNYGYTF.

This sequence joins TRBV4-3 and TRBJ1-3; D is unclear. The germline gives CDR1 LGHNA, CDR2 YSLEER. The ends were cut back, 0 bases at V and 0 bases at J, with 12 bases in the middle. This CDR3 is built from 17 residues. CDR3 DNA sequence: TGCGCCAGCAGCCAAGATCCGGTAACGAGCTCTGGAAACACCATATATTTT. As protein: CASSQDPVTSSGNTIYF.

The genes are TRBV7-9 and TRBJ2-2; 10 nucleotides match TRBD2. The CDR3 runs to 16 residues. Germline V lookup: CDR1 SEHNR, CDR2 FQNEAQ (reference sequence). V lost 6 bases and J lost 3; bases outside the gene matches: 7. CDR3 protein: CASRLGLAVDTGELFF. The CDR3, as DNA: TGTGCCAGCAGACTCGGACTAGCGGTAGACACCGGGGAGCTGTTTTTT.

This clone was seen a single time. The chain joins TRBV6-5 to TRBJ2-7; perhaps TRBD2 as D (6 bases). V lost 2 bases to trimming and J lost 5 bases, with 19 bases between them. Germline CDR1 MNHEY, CDR2 SVGAGI. The CDR3 length is 16 residues. CDR3 protein: CASSYITSRRLHEQYF. For the CDR3, the DNA is TGTGCCAGCAGTTACATTACTAGCAGGAGACTACACGAGCAGTACTTC.

The rearrangement joins TRBV11-3 to TRBJ2-1; unclear D gene. CDR1 and CDR2 (germline): SGHNT, YENEEA. The CDR3 loop spans 15 amino acids. Trimming took off 1 base at V and 0 bases at J, with 7 bases between the two ends. The CDR3 coding sequence is TGTGCCAGCAGCTTAGGTCGTAGCTCCTACAATGAGCAGTTCTTC. Protein: CASSLGRSSYNEQFF.

In DNA, the CDR3 is TGTGCCAGCACTCCCTTGGGGACTAGCGGGAACTACGAGCAGTACTTC. It codes for CASTPLGTSGNYEQYF. The chain links TRBV28 to TRBJ2-7, with TRBD2 matching over 13 bases. The CDR3 loop spans 16 amino acids. Losses at the gene ends were 7 bases for V and 3 bases for J; bases not matched to a gene: 9. Germline assignment: CDR1 MDHEN and CDR2 SYDVKM. Drawing the rest from reference TRBV28 and TRBJ2-7, the complete variable domain is DVKVTQSSRYLVKRTGEKVFLECVQDMDHENMFWYRQDPGLGLRLIYFSYDVKMKEKGDIPEGYSVSREKKERFSLILESASTNQTSMYLCASTPLGTSGNYEQYFGPGTRLTVT.

This chain connects TRBV5-1 to TRBJ2-7; tentative D call: TRBD2 (5 bases). V lost 2 bases and J lost 0, with 9 bases in between. The CDR3 covers 14 residues. Germline V gene lookup returns CDR1 SGHRS and CDR2 YFSETQ. CDR3 nucleotides: TGCGCCAGCAGCTTCGGGGAGAGCTCCTACGAGCAGTACTTC. The encoded protein is CASSFGESSYEQYF.

For the CDR3, the DNA is TGTGCCAGCAGCTTATCCAGGGGGCGGTTCGGGGAGCTGTTTTTT. Its translation is CASSLSRGRFGELFF. V gene TRBV7-3 combines with J gene TRBJ2-2; TRBD1 aligns across 8 bases. The germline V gene has CDR1 SGHTA and CDR2 FQGTGA. With V trimmed by 2 bases and J by 7 bases, 6 bases remained unmatched. This CDR3 has 15 amino acids.

The gene calls are TRBV24-1 and TRBJ1-1; 9 bases agree with TRBD1. Losses at the gene ends were 9 bases for V and 4 bases for J; bases not matched to a gene: 8. Germline V gives CDR1 KGHDR, CDR2 SFDVKD. The CDR3 consists of 14 residues. This CDR3 is CATSGTGSFTEAFF. The CDR3, as DNA: TGTGCCACCTCCGGGACAGGGTCATTCACTGAAGCTTTCTTT.